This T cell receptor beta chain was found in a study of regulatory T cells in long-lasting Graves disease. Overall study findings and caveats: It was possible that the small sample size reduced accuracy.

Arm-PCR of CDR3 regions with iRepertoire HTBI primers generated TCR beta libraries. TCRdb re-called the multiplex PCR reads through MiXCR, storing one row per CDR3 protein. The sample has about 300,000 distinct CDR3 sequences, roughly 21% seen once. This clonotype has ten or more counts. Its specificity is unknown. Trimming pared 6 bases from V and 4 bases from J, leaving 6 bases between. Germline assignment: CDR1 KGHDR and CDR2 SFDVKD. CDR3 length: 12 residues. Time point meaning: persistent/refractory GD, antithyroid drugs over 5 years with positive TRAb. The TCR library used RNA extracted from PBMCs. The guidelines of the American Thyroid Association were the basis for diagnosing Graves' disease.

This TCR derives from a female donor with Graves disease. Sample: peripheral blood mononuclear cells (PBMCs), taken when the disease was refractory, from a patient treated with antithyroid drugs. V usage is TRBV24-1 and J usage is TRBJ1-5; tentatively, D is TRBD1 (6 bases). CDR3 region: CATSQGNQPQHF. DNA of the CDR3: TGTGCCACCAGTCAGGGGAATCAGCCCCAGCATTTT.